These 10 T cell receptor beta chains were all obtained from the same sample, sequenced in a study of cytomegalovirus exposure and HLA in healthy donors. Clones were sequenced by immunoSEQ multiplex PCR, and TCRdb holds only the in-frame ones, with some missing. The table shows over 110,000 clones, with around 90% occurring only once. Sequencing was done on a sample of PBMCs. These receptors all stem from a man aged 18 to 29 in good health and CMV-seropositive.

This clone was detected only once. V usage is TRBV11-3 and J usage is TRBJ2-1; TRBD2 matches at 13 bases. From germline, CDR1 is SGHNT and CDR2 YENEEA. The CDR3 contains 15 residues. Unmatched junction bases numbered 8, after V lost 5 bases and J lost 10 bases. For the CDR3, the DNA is TGTGCCAGCAGCCCACTAGCGGGAGGGCCAGGGGAGCAGTTCTTC. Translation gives CASSPLAGGPGEQFF.

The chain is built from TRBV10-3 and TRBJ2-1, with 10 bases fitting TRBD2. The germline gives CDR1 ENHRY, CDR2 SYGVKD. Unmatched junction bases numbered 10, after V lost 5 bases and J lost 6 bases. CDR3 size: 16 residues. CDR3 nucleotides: TGTGCCATCAGTTATAGCGGGGGGTACAACCCCAATGAGCAGTTCTTC. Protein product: CAISYSGGYNPNEQFF.

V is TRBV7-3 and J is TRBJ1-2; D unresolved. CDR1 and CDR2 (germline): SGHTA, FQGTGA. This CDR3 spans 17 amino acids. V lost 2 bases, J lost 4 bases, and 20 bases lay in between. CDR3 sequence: CASSLVRRNRKSYGYTF. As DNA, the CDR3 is TGTGCCAGCAGCTTAGTTCGCAGAAACAGAAAATCCTATGGCTACACCTTC. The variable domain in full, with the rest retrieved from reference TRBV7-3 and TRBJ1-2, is GAGVSQTPSNKVTEKGKYVELRCDPISGHTALYWYRQSLGQGPEFLIYFQGTGAADDSGLPNDRFFAVRPEGSVSTLKIQRTERGDSAVYLCASSLVRRNRKSYGYTFGSGTRLTVV.

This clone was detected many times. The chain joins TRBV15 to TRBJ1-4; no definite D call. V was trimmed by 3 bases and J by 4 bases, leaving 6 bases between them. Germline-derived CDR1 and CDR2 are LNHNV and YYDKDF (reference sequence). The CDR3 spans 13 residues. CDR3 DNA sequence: TGTGCCACCAGCAGGGCCCTTAATGAAAAACTGTTTTTT. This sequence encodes CATSRALNEKLFF. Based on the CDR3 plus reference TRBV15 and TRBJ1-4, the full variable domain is DAMVIQNPRYQVTQFGKPVTLSCSQTLNHNVMYWYQQKSSQAPKLLFHYYDKDFNNEADTPDNFQSRRPNTSFCFLDIRSPGLGDTAMYLCATSRALNEKLFFGSGTQLSVL.

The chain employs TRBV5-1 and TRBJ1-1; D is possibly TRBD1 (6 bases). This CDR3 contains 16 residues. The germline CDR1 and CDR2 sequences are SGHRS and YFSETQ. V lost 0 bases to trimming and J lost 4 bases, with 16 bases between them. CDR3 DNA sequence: TGCGCCAGCAGCTTGGTCTACAGGGATGAGGGCACTGAAGCTTTCTTT. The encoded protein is CASSLVYRDEGTEAFF.

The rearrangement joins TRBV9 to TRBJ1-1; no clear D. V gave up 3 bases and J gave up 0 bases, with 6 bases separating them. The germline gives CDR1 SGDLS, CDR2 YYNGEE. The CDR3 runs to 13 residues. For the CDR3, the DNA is TGTGCCAGCAGCGAACTAGTGAACACTGAAGCTTTCTTT. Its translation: CASSELVNTEAFF.

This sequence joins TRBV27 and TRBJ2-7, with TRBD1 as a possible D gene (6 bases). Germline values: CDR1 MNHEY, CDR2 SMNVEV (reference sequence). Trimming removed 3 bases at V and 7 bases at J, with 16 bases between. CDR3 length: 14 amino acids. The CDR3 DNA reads TGTGCCAGCAGTTTTATCGGCAGGGGTTTGGAGCAGTACTTC. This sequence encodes CASSFIGRGLEQYF.

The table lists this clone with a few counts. The CDR3 DNA follows: TGCGCCAGCAGCCAGGGACAGGTCTACACCTTC. Translation gives CASSQGQVYTF. V gene TRBV5-1 combines with J gene TRBJ1-2; TRBD1 matches 8 bases. V gave up 4 bases and J gave up 10 bases; unmatched junction bases: 3. The CDR3 totals 11 residues. Germline V lookup: CDR1 SGHRS, CDR2 YFSETQ. Together with reference TRBV5-1 and TRBJ1-2, the CDR3 gives the full variable domain: KAGVTQTPRYLIKTRGQQVTLSCSPISGHRSVSWYQQTPGQGLQFLFEYFSETQRNKGNFPGRFSGRQFSNSRSEMNVSTLELGDSALYLCASSQGQVYTFGSGTRLTVV.

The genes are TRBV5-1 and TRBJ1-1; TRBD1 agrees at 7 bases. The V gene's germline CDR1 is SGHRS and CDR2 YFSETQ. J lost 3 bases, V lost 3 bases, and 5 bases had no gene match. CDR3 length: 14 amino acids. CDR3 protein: CASSSKQGYTEAFF. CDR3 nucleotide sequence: TGCGCCAGCAGCTCGAAACAGGGGTACACTGAAGCTTTCTTT.

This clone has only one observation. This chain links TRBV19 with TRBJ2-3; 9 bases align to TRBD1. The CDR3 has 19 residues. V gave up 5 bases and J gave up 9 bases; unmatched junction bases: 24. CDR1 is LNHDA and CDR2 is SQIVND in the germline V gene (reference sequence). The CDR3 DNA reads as TGTGCCAGTAGTCCACCCCGACAGGGGGTCTACCCCCCACAGGGGACGCAGTATTTT. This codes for CASSPPRQGVYPPQGTQYF.